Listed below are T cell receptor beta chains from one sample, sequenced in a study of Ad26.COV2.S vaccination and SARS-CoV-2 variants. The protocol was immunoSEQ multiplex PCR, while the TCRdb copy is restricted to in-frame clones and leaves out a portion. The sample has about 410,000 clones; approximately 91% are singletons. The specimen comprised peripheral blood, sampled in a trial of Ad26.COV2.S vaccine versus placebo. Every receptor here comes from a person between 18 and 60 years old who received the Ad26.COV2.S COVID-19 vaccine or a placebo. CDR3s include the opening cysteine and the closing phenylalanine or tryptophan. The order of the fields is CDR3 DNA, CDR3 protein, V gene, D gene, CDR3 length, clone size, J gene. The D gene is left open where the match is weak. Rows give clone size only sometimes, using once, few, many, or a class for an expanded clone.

DNA: TGTGCCAGCAGCCAAGATGACAGGGCCGAGCAGTACTTC; CDR3: CASSQDDRAEQYF; V: TRBV3-1/TRBV3-2; D: TRBD1; length: 13; size: NA; J: TRBJ2-7
DNA: TGTGCCAGCAGCCGCCAGGGGGAGAGCTATGGCTACACCTTC; CDR3: CASSRQGESYGYTF; V: TRBV3-1/TRBV3-2; D: TRBD1; length: 14; size: NA; J: TRBJ1-2
DNA: TGTGCCAGTAGTATAGGGCAGGGCGGCCAAGAGACCCAGTACTTC; CDR3: CASSIGQGGQETQYF; V: TRBV19; D: NA; length: 15; size: NA; J: TRBJ2-5
DNA: TGCAGCGTTGAAGACCCAGGAAAAAACATTCAGTACTTC; CDR3: CSVEDPGKNIQYF; V: TRBV29-1; D: NA; length: 13; size: NA; J: TRBJ2-4
DNA: TGTGCCAGCAGTTTTAGGGGTATAGGAAACACCATATATTTT; CDR3: CASSFRGIGNTIYF; V: TRBV28; D: NA; length: 14; size: NA; J: TRBJ1-3
DNA: TGCAGCGTTGATTCGGGGAATCGAAATCAGCCCCAGCATTTT; CDR3: CSVDSGNRNQPQHF; V: TRBV29-1; D: NA; length: 14; size: NA; J: TRBJ1-5
DNA: TGTGCCACCAGCAGTGTCCACCGGAATGAAAAACTGTTTTTT; CDR3: CATSSVHRNEKLFF; V: TRBV15; D: NA; length: 14; size: NA; J: TRBJ1-4
DNA: TGTGCCAGCAGTACTCGTGGGGGAGGCGATACGCAGTATTTT; CDR3: CASSTRGGGDTQYF; V: TRBV11-3; D: NA; length: 14; size: NA; J: TRBJ2-3
DNA: TGTGCCAGCAGTGACACCCAGGGCGGCGATACGCAGTATTTT; CDR3: CASSDTQGGDTQYF; V: TRBV6-4; D: NA; length: 14; size: NA; J: TRBJ2-3
DNA: TGTGCCAGCAGCTTAACTCCCCTGGGACTAGCGGGGGGAAGAAGCACAGATACGCAGTATTTT; CDR3: CASSLTPLGLAGGRSTDTQYF; V: TRBV7-3; D: TRBD2; length: 21; size: NA; J: TRBJ2-3
DNA: TGCGCCAGCAGCCAGGGCGGGAGGGATTACAATGAGCAGTTCTTC; CDR3: CASSQGGRDYNEQFF; V: TRBV4-3; D: TRBD2; length: 15; size: once; J: TRBJ2-1
DNA: TGTGCCAGCAGCCCCAACACCGTCACCGGGGAGCTGTTTTTT; CDR3: CASSPNTVTGELFF; V: TRBV9; D: NA; length: 14; size: NA; J: TRBJ2-2
DNA: TGTGCCAGCAGTCGGACGACTAGCTCCCGCGAGACCCAGTACTTC; CDR3: CASSRTTSSRETQYF; V: TRBV2; D: TRBD2; length: 15; size: once; J: TRBJ2-5
DNA: TGTGCCAGCAGTTTAGGCAGGGGGCTCTATGGCTACACCTTC; CDR3: CASSLGRGLYGYTF; V: TRBV28; D: TRBD1; length: 14; size: NA; J: TRBJ1-2
DNA: TGCGCCAGCAGCTCCTCTAGCGGGAGAGGTGAGACCCAGTACTTC; CDR3: CASSSSSGRGETQYF; V: TRBV5-1; D: TRBD2; length: 15; size: NA; J: TRBJ2-5
DNA: TGTGCCAGCAAAACAGGATACCGGCTCGGCTACAATGAGCAGTTCTTC; CDR3: CASKTGYRLGYNEQFF; V: TRBV21-1; D: NA; length: 16; size: few; J: TRBJ2-1
DNA: TGTGCCAGCTCACCCCGAGGGGTACTCAACTATGGCTACACCTTC; CDR3: CASSPRGVLNYGYTF; V: TRBV18; D: NA; length: 15; size: NA; J: TRBJ1-2
DNA: TGTGCCAGCAGCCACCTCCAAGAGACCCAGTACTTC; CDR3: CASSHLQETQYF; V: TRBV3-1/TRBV3-2; D: NA; length: 12; size: once; J: TRBJ2-5
DNA: TGTGCCAGCCGGGGCCTGGTGAACACTGAAGCTTTCTTT; CDR3: CASRGLVNTEAFF; V: TRBV11-2; D: NA; length: 13; size: NA; J: TRBJ1-1
DNA: TGTGCCAGCAGGACGGGACAGGGAAATGAGCAGTACTTC; CDR3: CASRTGQGNEQYF; V: TRBV6-5; D: TRBD1; length: 13; size: NA; J: TRBJ2-7
DNA: TGTGCCAGCAGCCCCCCCCTTAGCGGTTTAACCGGGGAGCTGTTTTTT; CDR3: CASSPPLSGLTGELFF; V: TRBV28; D: NA; length: 16; size: NA; J: TRBJ2-2
DNA: TGTGCCACCGCCGGGGATAGCAATCAGCCCCAGCATTTT; CDR3: CATAGDSNQPQHF; V: TRBV19; D: NA; length: 13; size: once; J: TRBJ1-5
DNA: TGTGCCAGCAGTTTAGGGGTTCGAAACACCATATATTTT; CDR3: CASSLGVRNTIYF; V: TRBV28; D: NA; length: 13; size: few; J: TRBJ1-3
DNA: TGTGCCAGCAGTAGCGGACAGCTTAGCAATCAGCCCCAGCATTTT; CDR3: CASSSGQLSNQPQHF; V: TRBV28; D: NA; length: 15; size: NA; J: TRBJ1-5
DNA: TGTGCCAGCAGCTCCAGGCGTCGGTATCCTTTCTTT; CDR3: CASSSRRRYPFF; V: TRBV28; D: NA; length: 12; size: NA; J: TRBJ1-1
DNA: TGTGCCAGCAGTACGCTAGCAATGACTAGCACAGATACGCAGTATTTT; CDR3: CASSTLAMTSTDTQYF; V: TRBV28; D: NA; length: 16; size: NA; J: TRBJ2-3
DNA: TGTGCCAGCAGCTTAACGTGGGATGAGGGGACCAAAAACATTCAGTACTTC; CDR3: CASSLTWDEGTKNIQYF; V: TRBV7-2; D: NA; length: 17; size: once; J: TRBJ2-4
DNA: TGTGCCAGCAGGTCAGGGGGCGCGAAACTAGGGGAGCAGTACTTC; CDR3: CASRSGGAKLGEQYF; V: TRBV2; D: TRBD1; length: 15; size: NA; J: TRBJ2-7
DNA: TGTGCCAGTAAGCCGAACGAAGCGGAGAGGGCAGATACGCAGTATTTT; CDR3: CASKPNEAERADTQYF; V: TRBV19; D: NA; length: 16; size: NA; J: TRBJ2-3
DNA: TGCGCCAGCAAGAGACAGGGGGGCGGTCAAGAGACCCAGTACTTC; CDR3: CASKRQGGGQETQYF; V: TRBV5-1; D: TRBD1; length: 15; size: NA; J: TRBJ2-5
DNA: TGTGCCAGCAGCTTAGCGGCGGTAGCGGGAGGCGGAACCGGGGAGCTGTTTTTT; CDR3: CASSLAAVAGGGTGELFF; V: TRBV7-2; D: TRBD2; length: 18; size: NA; J: TRBJ2-2
DNA: TGTGCCAGCAGCAGAGGGACTAGCGGGAGTGTCCACAATGAGCAGTTCTTC; CDR3: CASSRGTSGSVHNEQFF; V: TRBV7-6; D: TRBD2; length: 17; size: NA; J: TRBJ2-1
DNA: TGTGCCAGCAGCGTAGTCGGGGGGACCACAGATACGCAGTATTTT; CDR3: CASSVVGGTTDTQYF; V: TRBV9; D: TRBD2; length: 15; size: NA; J: TRBJ2-3
DNA: TGCGCCAGCAGCTTGGGACAGGGGGTATCCGAGCAGTACTTC; CDR3: CASSLGQGVSEQYF; V: TRBV5-1; D: TRBD1; length: 14; size: NA; J: TRBJ2-7
DNA: TGTGCCAGCAGTTACGGCCTGAAGGGGTACTTC; CDR3: CASSYGLKGYF; V: TRBV6-2/TRBV6-3; D: NA; length: 11; size: NA; J: TRBJ2-7
DNA: TGTGCCAGCAGCTTGGGACACTACGGGACTGAAGCTTTCTTT; CDR3: CASSLGHYGTEAFF; V: TRBV5-6; D: NA; length: 14; size: NA; J: TRBJ1-1
DNA: TGTGCCAGCAGTTTCGGGATATACAATGAGCAGTTCTTC; CDR3: CASSFGIYNEQFF; V: TRBV28; D: NA; length: 13; size: NA; J: TRBJ2-1
DNA: TGTGCCAGCAATCCGGGGACTAGCGGGGTACATTACACCGGGGAGCTGTTTTTT; CDR3: CASNPGTSGVHYTGELFF; V: TRBV28; D: TRBD2; length: 18; size: NA; J: TRBJ2-2
DNA: TGTGCCAGCAGTTCCGGGACGGCACTGCGGGAGACCCAGTACTTC; CDR3: CASSSGTALRETQYF; V: TRBV27; D: NA; length: 15; size: NA; J: TRBJ2-5
DNA: TGTGCCAGCAGCCCATTCGGGGGCTTGAGCTCTGGAAACACCATATATTTT; CDR3: CASSPFGGLSSGNTIYF; V: TRBV11-3; D: NA; length: 17; size: once; J: TRBJ1-3
DNA: TGTGCCAGAAGCTTGGACAGATCGCAGTACTTC; CDR3: CARSLDRSQYF; V: TRBV5-3; D: NA; length: 11; size: NA; J: TRBJ2-7
DNA: TGCGCCAGCAGCCAACCCGGGACAGCGGGTAACACTGAAGCTTTCTTT; CDR3: CASSQPGTAGNTEAFF; V: TRBV4-1; D: TRBD1; length: 16; size: NA; J: TRBJ1-1
DNA: TGTGCCAGCAGTTATGTAGGGGAGCTGTTTTTT; CDR3: CASSYVGELFF; V: TRBV6-5; D: NA; length: 11; size: NA; J: TRBJ2-2
DNA: TGTGCCAGCAGCCCGAGGGGAGCGTGGGGAGATACGCAGTATTTT; CDR3: CASSPRGAWGDTQYF; V: TRBV9; D: NA; length: 15; size: once; J: TRBJ2-3
DNA: TGCGCCAGCAGCCGCGAGGGACGGCCCTACGAGCAGTACTTC; CDR3: CASSREGRPYEQYF; V: TRBV5-1; D: NA; length: 14; size: once; J: TRBJ2-7
DNA: TGCAGTGCTAGAGTCGGGAATGAGCAGTTCTTC; CDR3: CSARVGNEQFF; V: TRBV20-1; D: NA; length: 11; size: NA; J: TRBJ2-1
DNA: TGTGCCAGCAGCAAATGCTCTATCACCTACGAGCAGTACTTC; CDR3: CASSKCSITYEQYF; V: TRBV21-1; D: NA; length: 14; size: NA; J: TRBJ2-7
DNA: TGCGCCAGCAGCTTTGGGGGGAGGGAGACCCAGTACTTC; CDR3: CASSFGGRETQYF; V: TRBV5-1; D: NA; length: 13; size: NA; J: TRBJ2-5
DNA: TGTGCCAGCAGAGGTCTGTACTACGAGCAGTACTTC; CDR3: CASRGLYYEQYF; V: TRBV2; D: NA; length: 12; size: NA; J: TRBJ2-7
DNA: TGTGCCATCAACCCGACAGGGAACACTGAAGCTTTCTTT; CDR3: CAINPTGNTEAFF; V: TRBV10-3; D: NA; length: 13; size: NA; J: TRBJ1-1
DNA: TGTGCCACCAGCAGACCCGGTGGGGGCGGGGAGCTGTTTTTT; CDR3: CATSRPGGGGELFF; V: TRBV15; D: NA; length: 14; size: once; J: TRBJ2-2
DNA: TGTGCCAGCAGTCCCCTCAACAAAGGGGTATCCTACGAGCAGTACTTC; CDR3: CASSPLNKGVSYEQYF; V: TRBV28; D: NA; length: 16; size: NA; J: TRBJ2-7
DNA: TGTGCCAGCAGCTTCAGGGAGACCCAGTACTTC; CDR3: CASSFRETQYF; V: TRBV5-6; D: NA; length: 11; size: NA; J: TRBJ2-5
DNA: TGTGCCATCACTGCGGGACAGGGGTTGGAAGAGCAGTACTTC; CDR3: CAITAGQGLEEQYF; V: TRBV10-3; D: TRBD1; length: 14; size: NA; J: TRBJ2-7
DNA: TGCGCCAGCAGCTTGAAGGACTTTCCACGGGGAGATACGCAGTATTTT; CDR3: CASSLKDFPRGDTQYF; V: TRBV5-1; D: NA; length: 16; size: NA; J: TRBJ2-3
DNA: TGTGCCAGTAGTTCCGGACTAGACACAGATACGCAGTATTTT; CDR3: CASSSGLDTDTQYF; V: TRBV19; D: TRBD2; length: 14; size: NA; J: TRBJ2-3
DNA: TGTGCCATCAGTGTCGAGACAGGGGACACCGGGGAGCTGTTTTTT; CDR3: CAISVETGDTGELFF; V: TRBV10-3; D: TRBD1; length: 15; size: NA; J: TRBJ2-2
DNA: TGTGCCAGCTCAAGGATCCAAGAGACCCAGTACTTC; CDR3: CASSRIQETQYF; V: TRBV18; D: NA; length: 12; size: NA; J: TRBJ2-5
DNA: TGCGCCAGCAGAGCTTCGGTCGAGACCCAGTACTTC; CDR3: CASRASVETQYF; V: TRBV5-1; D: NA; length: 12; size: NA; J: TRBJ2-5
DNA: TGCGCCAGCAGCCCTAATCCCGGGACAGGGGCAGGGGAGCAGTACTTC; CDR3: CASSPNPGTGAGEQYF; V: TRBV5-1; D: TRBD1; length: 16; size: NA; J: TRBJ2-7